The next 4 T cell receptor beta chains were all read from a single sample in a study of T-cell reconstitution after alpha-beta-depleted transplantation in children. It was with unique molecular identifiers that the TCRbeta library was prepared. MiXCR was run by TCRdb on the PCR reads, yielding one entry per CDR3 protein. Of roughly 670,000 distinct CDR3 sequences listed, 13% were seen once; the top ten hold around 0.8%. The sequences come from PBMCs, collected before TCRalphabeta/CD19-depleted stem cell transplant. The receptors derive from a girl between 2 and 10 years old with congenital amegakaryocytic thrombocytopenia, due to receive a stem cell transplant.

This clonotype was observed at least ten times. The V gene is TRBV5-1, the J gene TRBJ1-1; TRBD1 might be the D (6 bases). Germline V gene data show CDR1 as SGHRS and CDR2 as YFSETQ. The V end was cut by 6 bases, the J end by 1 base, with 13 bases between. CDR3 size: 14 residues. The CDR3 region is CASTVGASNTEAFF. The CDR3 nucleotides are TGCGCCAGCACCGTGGGGGCTTCGAACACTGAAGCTTTCTTT.

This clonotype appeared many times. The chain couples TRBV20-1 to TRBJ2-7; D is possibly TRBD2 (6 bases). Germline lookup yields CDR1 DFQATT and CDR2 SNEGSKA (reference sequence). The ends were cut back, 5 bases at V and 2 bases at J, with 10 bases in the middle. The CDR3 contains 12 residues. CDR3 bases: TGCAGTGCTCATAGCGGCGCCTACGAGCAGTACTTC. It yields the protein CSAHSGAYEQYF.

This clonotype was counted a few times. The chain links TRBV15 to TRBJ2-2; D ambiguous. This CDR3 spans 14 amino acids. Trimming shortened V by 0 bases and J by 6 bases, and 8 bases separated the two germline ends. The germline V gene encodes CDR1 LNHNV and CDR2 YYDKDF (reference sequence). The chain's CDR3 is CATSRDPGAGELFF. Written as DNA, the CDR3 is TGTGCCACCAGCAGAGATCCGGGTGCCGGGGAGCTGTTTTTT. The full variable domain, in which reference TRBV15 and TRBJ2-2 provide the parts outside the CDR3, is DAMVIQNPRYQVTQFGKPVTLSCSQTLNHNVMYWYQQKSSQAPKLLFHYYDKDFNNEADTPDNFQSRRPNTSFCFLDIRSPGLGDTAMYLCATSRDPGAGELFFGEGSRLTVL.

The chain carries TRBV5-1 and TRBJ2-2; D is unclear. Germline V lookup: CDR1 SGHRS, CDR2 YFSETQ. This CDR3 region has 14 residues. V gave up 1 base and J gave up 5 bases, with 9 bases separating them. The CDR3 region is CASSLWSETGELFF. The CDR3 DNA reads TGCGCCAGCAGCTTGTGGAGTGAGACCGGGGAGCTGTTTTTT.